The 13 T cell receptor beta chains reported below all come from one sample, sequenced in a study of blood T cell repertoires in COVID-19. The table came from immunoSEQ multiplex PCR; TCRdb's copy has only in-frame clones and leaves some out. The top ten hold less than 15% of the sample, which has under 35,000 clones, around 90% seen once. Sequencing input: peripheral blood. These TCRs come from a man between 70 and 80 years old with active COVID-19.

Here the CDR3 DNA reads TGCGCCAGCAGCAACCAACAGGGCCAGCAAGAGACCCAGTACTTC. This codes for CASSNQQGQQETQYF. This sequence joins TRBV5-1 and TRBJ2-5, with a possible D match to TRBD1 (6 bases). Germline loops: CDR1 SGHRS, CDR2 YFSETQ. V lost 4 bases and J lost 2, with 15 bases in between. This CDR3 is 15 amino acids long.

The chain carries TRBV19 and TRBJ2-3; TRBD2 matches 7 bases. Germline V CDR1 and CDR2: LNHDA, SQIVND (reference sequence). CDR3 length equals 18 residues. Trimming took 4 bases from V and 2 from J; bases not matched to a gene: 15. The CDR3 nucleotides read TGTGCCAGTAGTACGGGCCCACGGTCGGGGAGGGCCACAGATACGCAGTATTTT. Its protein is CASSTGPRSGRATDTQYF.

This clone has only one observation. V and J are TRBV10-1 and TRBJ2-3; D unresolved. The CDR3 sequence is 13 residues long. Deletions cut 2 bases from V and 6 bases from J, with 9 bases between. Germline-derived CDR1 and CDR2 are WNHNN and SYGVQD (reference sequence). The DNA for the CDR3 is TGCGCCAGCAGTGAGGGCCGCAGGGATACGCAGTATTTT. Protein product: CASSEGRRDTQYF.

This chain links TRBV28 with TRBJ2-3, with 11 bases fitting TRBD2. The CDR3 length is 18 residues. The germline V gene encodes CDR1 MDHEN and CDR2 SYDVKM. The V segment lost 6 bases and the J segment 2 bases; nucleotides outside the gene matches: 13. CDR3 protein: CASRHSFSGRAPTDTQYF. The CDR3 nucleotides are TGTGCCAGCAGACACTCCTTTAGCGGGAGGGCCCCCACAGATACGCAGTATTTT. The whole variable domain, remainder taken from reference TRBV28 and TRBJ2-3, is DVKVTQSSRYLVKRTGEKVFLECVQDMDHENMFWYRQDPGLGLRLIYFSYDVKMKEKGDIPEGYSVSREKKERFSLILESASTNQTSMYLCASRHSFSGRAPTDTQYFGPGTRLTVL.

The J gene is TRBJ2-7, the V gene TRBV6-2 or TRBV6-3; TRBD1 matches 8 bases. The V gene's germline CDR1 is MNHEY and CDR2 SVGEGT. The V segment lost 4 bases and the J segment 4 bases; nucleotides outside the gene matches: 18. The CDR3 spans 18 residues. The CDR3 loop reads CASSWETGAVLARYEQYF. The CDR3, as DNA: TGTGCCAGCAGTTGGGAGACAGGGGCCGTCCTGGCGAGATACGAGCAGTACTTC.

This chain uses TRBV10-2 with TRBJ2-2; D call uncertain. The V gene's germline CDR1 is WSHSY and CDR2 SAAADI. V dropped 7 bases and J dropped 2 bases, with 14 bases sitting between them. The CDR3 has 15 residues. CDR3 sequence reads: CASNSPTGNTGELFF. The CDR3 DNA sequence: TGCGCCAGCAATTCTCCTACGGGTAACACCGGGGAGCTGTTTTTT.

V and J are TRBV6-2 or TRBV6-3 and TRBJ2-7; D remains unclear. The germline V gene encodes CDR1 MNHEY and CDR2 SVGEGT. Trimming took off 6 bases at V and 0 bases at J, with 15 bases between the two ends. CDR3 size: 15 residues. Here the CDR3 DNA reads TGTGCCAGCAGCTCTTGGCAGGCGAGCTCCTACGAGCAGTACTTC. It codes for CASSSWQASSYEQYF.

The CDR3 loop reads CASSLEGGTGGVGSYNEQFF. The CDR3 DNA reads TGCGCCAGCAGCTTGGAGGGCGGGACAGGGGGCGTAGGATCCTACAATGAGCAGTTCTTC. This sequence joins TRBV5-1 and TRBJ2-1, with TRBD1 matching over 12 bases. CDR3 length: 20 residues. The germline V gene has CDR1 SGHRS and CDR2 YFSETQ. V was clipped by 0 bases and J by 1 base; unmatched bases: 11. Looking up the rest from reference TRBV5-1 and TRBJ2-1 gives the full variable domain: KAGVTQTPRYLIKTRGQQVTLSCSPISGHRSVSWYQQTPGQGLQFLFEYFSETQRNKGNFPGRFSGRQFSNSRSEMNVSTLELGDSALYLCASSLEGGTGGVGSYNEQFFGPGTRLTVL.

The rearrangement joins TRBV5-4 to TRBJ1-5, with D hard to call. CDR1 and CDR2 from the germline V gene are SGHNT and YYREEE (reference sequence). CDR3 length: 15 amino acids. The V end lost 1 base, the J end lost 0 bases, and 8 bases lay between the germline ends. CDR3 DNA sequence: TGTGCCAGCAGCTTGAAGGGAGATAGCAATCAGCCCCAGCATTTT. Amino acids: CASSLKGDSNQPQHF.

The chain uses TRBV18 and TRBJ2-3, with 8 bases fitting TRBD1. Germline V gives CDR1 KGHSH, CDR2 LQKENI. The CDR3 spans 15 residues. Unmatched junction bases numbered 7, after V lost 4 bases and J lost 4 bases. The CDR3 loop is CASSLQTGVSDTQYF. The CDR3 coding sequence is TGTGCCAGCTCACTGCAGACAGGGGTTTCAGATACGCAGTATTTT. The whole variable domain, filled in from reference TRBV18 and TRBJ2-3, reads NAGVMQNPRHLVRRRGQEARLRCSPMKGHSHVYWYRQLPEEGLKFMVYLQKENIIDESGMPKERFSAEFPKEGPSILRIQQVVRGDSAAYFCASSLQTGVSDTQYFGPGTRLTVL.

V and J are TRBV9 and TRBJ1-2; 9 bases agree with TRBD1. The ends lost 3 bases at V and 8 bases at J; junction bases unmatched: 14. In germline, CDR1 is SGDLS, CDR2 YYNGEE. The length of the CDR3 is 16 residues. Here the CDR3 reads CASSADRGLVAVGYTF. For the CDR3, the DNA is TGTGCCAGCAGCGCAGACAGGGGGTTGGTAGCCGTAGGCTACACCTTC.

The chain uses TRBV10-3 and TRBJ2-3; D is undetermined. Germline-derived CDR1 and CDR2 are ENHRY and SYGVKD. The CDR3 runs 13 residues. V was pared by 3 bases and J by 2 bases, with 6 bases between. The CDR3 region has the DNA TGTGCCATCAGTGAAGCTCCCACAGATACGCAGTATTTT. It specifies CAISEAPTDTQYF.

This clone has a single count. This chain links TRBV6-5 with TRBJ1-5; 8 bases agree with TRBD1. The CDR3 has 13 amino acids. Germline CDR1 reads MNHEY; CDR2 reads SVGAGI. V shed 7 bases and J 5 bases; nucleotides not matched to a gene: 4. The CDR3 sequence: CASKRQGHQPQHF. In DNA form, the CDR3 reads TGTGCCAGCAAACGACAGGGGCATCAGCCCCAGCATTTT.